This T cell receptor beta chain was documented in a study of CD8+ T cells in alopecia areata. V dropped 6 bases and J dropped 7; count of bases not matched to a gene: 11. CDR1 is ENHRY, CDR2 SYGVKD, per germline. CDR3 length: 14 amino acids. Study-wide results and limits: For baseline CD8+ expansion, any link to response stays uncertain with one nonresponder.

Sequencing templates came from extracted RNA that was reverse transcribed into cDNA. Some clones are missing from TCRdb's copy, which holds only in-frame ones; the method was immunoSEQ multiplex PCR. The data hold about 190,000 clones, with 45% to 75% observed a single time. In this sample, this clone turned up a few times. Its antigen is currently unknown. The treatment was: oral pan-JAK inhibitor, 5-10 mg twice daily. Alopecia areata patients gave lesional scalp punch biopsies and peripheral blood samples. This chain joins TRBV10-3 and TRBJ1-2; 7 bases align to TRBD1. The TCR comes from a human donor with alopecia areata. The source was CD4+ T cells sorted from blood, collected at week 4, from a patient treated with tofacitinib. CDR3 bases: TGTGCCATCAGCGGACAGGAGAAGGTGGGTGGCTACACCTTC. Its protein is CAISGQEKVGGYTF.